The text below deals with one TCR beta chain. Its antigen remains unknown. Primers for the PCR totalled 60 Vbeta and 13 Jbeta. Repertoires were generated with immunoSEQ multiplex PCR, while TCRdb's copy carries only in-frame clones and drops some. Its table records roughly 51,000 clones. This sample is drawn from a study of cytomegalovirus exposure and HLA in healthy donors. Study-wide points: TCR beta sequences reportedly predicted most subjects' HLA-A and HLA-B alleles accurately. Sequencing probably produced one cluster of sequence variants that were highly shared. Later work found most CMV-associated TCR beta chains apparently HLA-restricted. Available immune exposure information was restricted to CMV serostatus only.

Germline-derived CDR1 and CDR2 are MDHEN and SYDVKM. J gave up 4 bases and V 6 bases, and 7 bases lay outside the gene matches. This CDR3 comprises 14 residues. The clonotype originates from a woman in her 50s in good health and CMV-seropositive. Sequenced: PBMCs. The chain recombines TRBV28 with TRBJ2-7, with 9 bases identical to TRBD2. CDR3 in amino acids: CASRDSGRGYEQYF. CDR3 in DNA: TGTGCCAGCAGGGATAGCGGGAGAGGGTACGAGCAGTACTTC. Filled out from reference TRBV28 and TRBJ2-7, the complete variable domain reads DVKVTQSSRYLVKRTGEKVFLECVQDMDHENMFWYRQDPGLGLRLIYFSYDVKMKEKGDIPEGYSVSREKKERFSLILESASTNQTSMYLCASRDSGRGYEQYFGPGTRLTVT.